This T cell receptor beta chain was sequenced during a study of early T cells in non-severe SARS-CoV-2 infection. Overall study: Sequenced bulk RNA came from whole blood that was unsorted, and chains were unpaired.

The library protocol tagged individual cDNA molecules with unique molecular identifiers. One entry per CDR3 protein, called by TCRdb with MiXCR from the 5' RACE reads. This table has tens of thousands of distinct CDR3 sequences, about 6.2% appearing once. Study-level findings and limits: Sequences matched to VDJdb favored anti-spike CD8 responses, while private and CD4 specificities were missed.

This clonotype was counted a few times. Its antigen is not identified. Germline CDR1 is KGHDR and CDR2 is SFDVKD. Trimming took 7 bases from V and 10 from J; bases not matched to a gene: 15. The CDR3 sequence is 18 residues long. Source material: whole blood. This TCR came from an adult who was a healthcare worker with PCR-confirmed SARS-CoV-2 infection or an uninfected control (not recorded which). J is TRBJ2-1 and V is TRBV24-1; 16 bases are shared with TRBD2. In nucleotides, the CDR3 is TGTGCCACCAGCCCCCCGGGACTAGCGGGGGGGCTGTACCGGGAGCAGTTCTTC. It translates to CATSPPGLAGGLYREQFF.